The 29 T cell receptor beta chains reported below all come from one sample, sequenced in a study of blood T cell repertoires in COVID-19. Method: immunoSEQ multiplex PCR; TCRdb's copy keeps in-frame clones and lacks some. The sample lists about 250,000 clones, roughly 80% occurring once. The sequenced material came from PBMCs or T cells enriched from blood (not recorded which). The origin of the receptors is a man aged 35-49 years who had been exposed to COVID-19.

The rearrangement uses TRBV9 and TRBJ2-1; TRBD1 aligns across 10 bases. V lost 4 bases and J lost 3; bases outside the gene matches: 10. This CDR3 region has 17 residues. Per germline, CDR1 SGDLS and CDR2 YYNGEE. CDR3 in DNA: TGTGCCAGCAGCCATCCCCTCCGGACAGGGGGCTACAATGAGCAGTTCTTC. It encodes CASSHPLRTGGYNEQFF.

The chain combines TRBV27 with TRBJ2-4; 7 nucleotides agree with TRBD2. This CDR3 comprises 14 residues. Germline V gene data show CDR1 as MNHEY and CDR2 as SMNVEV (reference sequence). After removal of 1 base from V and 8 bases from J, the junction contained 5 bases not matched to a gene. In DNA, the CDR3 is TGTGCCAGCAGTTTATTGGGGAGGGGAGACATTCAGTACTTC. It codes for CASSLLGRGDIQYF.

V is TRBV7-3 and J is TRBJ1-1; no firm D call. Trimming cost V 1 base and J 9 bases, with 12 bases left between them. Per germline, CDR1 SGHTA and CDR2 FQGTGA. The CDR3 is 13 amino acids. This chain's CDR3 is CASSLIVNSQAFF. CDR3 coding DNA: TGTGCCAGCAGCTTAATTGTAAACAGTCAAGCTTTCTTT.

This clone was found once. This rearrangement joins TRBV19 to TRBJ1-2, with TRBD1 identical over 10 bases. CDR1 is LNHDA and CDR2 is SQIVND in the germline V gene (reference sequence). The V segment lost 7 bases and the J segment 4 bases; nucleotides outside the gene matches: 24. The CDR3 consists of 20 residues. The CDR3 DNA sequence: TGTGCCAGTACCCACCTCAGGGGACGGGACAGGGGTGGACAGGGCTATGGCTACACCTTC. This encodes CASTHLRGRDRGGQGYGYTF.

V usage is TRBV5-5 and J usage is TRBJ2-7; weak D call: TRBD1 (5 bases). The length of the CDR3 is 12 residues. Germline values: CDR1 SGHKS, CDR2 YYEKEE (reference sequence). V was clipped by 4 bases and J by 4 bases, with 9 bases between them. CDR3: CASSQGAYEQYF. In DNA form, the CDR3 reads TGTGCCAGCAGCCAAGGGGCGTACGAGCAGTACTTC.

The chain links TRBV4-1 to TRBJ2-6; tentatively, D is TRBD2 (5 bases). The CDR3 spans 16 residues. Trimming removed 8 bases at V and 0 bases at J, with 14 bases between. Germline loops: CDR1 MGHRA, CDR2 YSYEKL. The CDR3 reads CASQDSQGSGANVLTF. CDR3 sequence (DNA): TGCGCCAGCCAGGACTCGCAAGGCTCTGGGGCCAACGTCCTGACTTTC.

This clone was counted at least ten times. V is TRBV5-3 and J is TRBJ1-4; no firm D call. TRBV5-3 counts as an open reading frame of uncertain function. The CDR3 loop spans 14 amino acids. V lost 8 bases and J 8 bases, leaving 19 bases between the germline ends. The CDR3 DNA reads as TGTGCCAGGGCCCGGAGAGTAGGAGGAGAAAAACTGTTTTTT. This codes for CARARRVGGEKLFF.

The chain uses TRBV18 and TRBJ1-5; 8 bases map to TRBD1. The CDR3 consists of 13 residues. V lost 4 bases, J lost 4 bases, and 0 bases stayed unmatched. In germline, CDR1 is KGHSH, CDR2 LQKENI. Written as DNA, the CDR3 is TGTGCCAGCTCACGGGACAGGAATCAGCCCCAGCATTTT. This codes for CASSRDRNQPQHF.

The chain combines TRBV3-1 (or the pseudogene TRBV3-2) with TRBJ2-5, with D unclear. This CDR3 region has 12 residues. Trimming removed 4 bases at V and 5 bases at J, with 8 bases between. The germline V gene has CDR1 LGHDT and CDR2 YNNKEL (reference sequence). DNA of the CDR3: TGTGCCAGCAGCCGCCTCCAGGAGACCCAGTACTTC. It translates to CASSRLQETQYF.

This chain connects TRBV5-5 to TRBJ2-1; 11 nucleotides match TRBD2. The CDR3 loop spans 20 amino acids. V was pared by 4 bases and J by 0 bases, with 15 bases of the junction left unmatched. Germline CDR1 is SGHKS and CDR2 is YYEKEE (reference sequence). The CDR3 protein is CASSRSGSGRAESSYNEQFF. CDR3 DNA: TGTGCCAGCAGCCGTAGTGGTAGCGGGAGGGCCGAGAGCTCCTACAATGAGCAGTTCTTC.

The chain uses TRBV6-5 and TRBJ1-2, with TRBD1 matching 12 bases. Germline V gene lookup returns CDR1 MNHEY and CDR2 SVGAGI. The CDR3 sequence is 15 residues long. The V segment lost 7 bases and the J segment 2 bases; nucleotides outside the gene matches: 5. CDR3 DNA: TGTGCCAGCATCGAAGGGACAGGGGGCAACTATGGCTACACCTTC. Translating it yields CASIEGTGGNYGYTF.

The V and J genes are TRBV12-3 or TRBV12-4 and TRBJ1-1, with unresolved D. V lost 9 bases to trimming and J lost 4 bases, with 12 bases between them. This CDR3 comprises 12 residues. Written as DNA, the CDR3 is TGTGCCAGTACCCCGGGAAGCACTGAAGCTTTCTTT. This translates into CASTPGSTEAFF.

The rearrangement links TRBV12-5 to TRBJ2-2; D call uncertain. This CDR3 spans 14 amino acids. V was cut by 8 bases and J by 1 base, with 11 bases left in between. CDR1 and CDR2 (germline): LGHNT, FRNRAP. The CDR3 is CASRLRQNTGELFF. The CDR3 DNA reads as TGTGCTAGTCGCTTGCGTCAGAACACCGGGGAGCTGTTTTTT. Together with reference TRBV12-5 and TRBJ2-2, the CDR3 gives the full variable domain: DARVTQTPRHKVTEMGQEVTMRCQPILGHNTVFWYRQTMMQGLELLAYFRNRAPLDDSGMPKDRFSAEMPDATLATLKIQPSEPRDSAVYFCASRLRQNTGELFFGEGSRLTVL.

The gene calls are TRBV5-4 and TRBJ1-1, with a tentative D call TRBD1 (6 bases). Trimming left V 4 bases short and J 1 base short, with 17 bases between. Germline CDR1 SGHNT, CDR2 YYREEE (reference sequence). The CDR3 sequence is 16 residues long. CDR3: CASSAQRGGRNTEAFF. The CDR3 bases are TGTGCCAGCAGCGCCCAGAGGGGGGGAAGGAACACTGAAGCTTTCTTT. Together with reference TRBV5-4 and TRBJ1-1, the CDR3 gives the full variable domain: ETGVTQSPTHLIKTRGQQVTLRCSSQSGHNTVSWYQQALGQGPQFIFQYYREEENGRGNFPPRFSGLQFPNYSSELNVNALELDDSALYLCASSAQRGGRNTEAFFGQGTRLTVV.

This chain links TRBV28 with TRBJ2-2; TRBD2 is a possible D gene (6 bases). Trimming shortened V by 10 bases and J by 2 bases, and 17 bases separated the two germline ends. Germline V gene sequence: CDR1 MDHEN, CDR2 SYDVKM. This CDR3 spans 15 amino acids. CDR3 residues: CATLSGGVNTGELFF. CDR3 DNA: TGTGCCACCCTAAGTGGAGGGGTCAACACCGGGGAGCTGTTTTTT. Full variable domain (outside the CDR3, taken from reference TRBV28 and TRBJ2-2): DVKVTQSSRYLVKRTGEKVFLECVQDMDHENMFWYRQDPGLGLRLIYFSYDVKMKEKGDIPEGYSVSREKKERFSLILESASTNQTSMYLCATLSGGVNTGELFFGEGSRLTVL.

The chain carries TRBV24-1 and TRBJ1-5; TRBD1 aligns across 8 bases. The CDR3 covers 14 residues. The V and J ends lost 6 bases and 7 bases, in that order; junction bases with no gene match: 7. CDR1 is KGHDR and CDR2 is SFDVKD in the germline V gene. CDR3 region: CATSRAGGDQPQHF. CDR3 bases: TGTGCCACCAGTAGGGCAGGGGGCGACCAGCCCCAGCATTTT.

This chain connects TRBV11-2 to TRBJ2-3; D not certain. Germline CDR1 and CDR2: SGHAT and FQNNGV. Trimming removed 3 bases from V and 4 bases from J, with 8 bases in between. The CDR3 loop spans 13 amino acids. Here the CDR3 DNA reads TGTGCCAGCAGCTTTACAATCGCAGATACGCAGTATTTT. It specifies CASSFTIADTQYF.

CDR3 sequence reads: CASSQDPRTDSNYGYTF. CDR3 DNA sequence: TGCGCCAGCAGCCAAGATCCCCGGACAGATTCTAACTATGGCTACACCTTC. V gene TRBV4-1 combines with J gene TRBJ1-2, with D tentatively TRBD1 (6 bases). This CDR3 spans 17 amino acids. Germline V gene data show CDR1 as MGHRA and CDR2 as YSYEKL. V was trimmed by 0 bases and J by 0 bases, leaving 14 bases between them.

The rearrangement joins TRBV4-2 to TRBJ2-3, with 7 bases fitting TRBD2. Germline-derived CDR1 and CDR2 are LGHNA and YNFKEQ. The CDR3 consists of 15 residues. V was clipped by 4 bases and J by 4 bases; unmatched bases: 8. The CDR3 bases are TGTGCCAGCAGCCGCAAGGAGGCGGGGGCAGATACGCAGTATTTT. This sequence encodes CASSRKEAGADTQYF.

This clone was seen repeatedly, ten times or more. The same CDR3 also results from other DNA sequences found in this sample. The V and J genes are TRBV7-9 and TRBJ2-3, with 8 bases that match TRBD2. The CDR3 length is 17 residues. The trim removed 0 bases at V and 4 bases at J, leaving 9 bases unmatched. The germline V gene has CDR1 SEHNR and CDR2 FQNEAQ (reference sequence). The CDR3 DNA sequence: TGTGCCAGCAGCTTAGCGGACCGGGCGGGGGGTCCAGATACGCAGTATTTT. It is translated as CASSLADRAGGPDTQYF.

This CDR3 reads CASSFGRQTDYTF. The CDR3 coding sequence is TGTGCCAGCAGCTTTGGTCGACAAACGGACTACACCTTC. The chain joins TRBV7-8 to TRBJ1-2; D gene uncertain. From germline, CDR1 is SGHVS and CDR2 FQNEAQ. Trimming shortened V by 3 bases and J by 10 bases, and 15 bases separated the two germline ends. The CDR3 length is 13 residues.

The rearrangement uses TRBV24-1 and TRBJ2-1, with a possible D match to TRBD1 (5 bases). The V and J ends lost 3 bases and 5 bases respectively, with 13 bases between them. This CDR3 has 15 residues. Germline V gene lookup returns CDR1 KGHDR and CDR2 SFDVKD. In DNA form, the CDR3 reads TGTGCCACCAGTGATCAACGGACAAGCGACAATGAGCAGTTCTTC. It translates to CATSDQRTSDNEQFF.

V and J are TRBV19 and TRBJ2-2; D perhaps matches TRBD1 (5 bases). Germline-derived CDR1 and CDR2 are LNHDA and SQIVND (reference sequence). The V end lost 4 bases, the J end lost 8 bases, and 11 bases lay between the germline ends. CDR3 length: 13 amino acids. CDR3 DNA sequence: TGTGCCAGTAGTACCGTCCAGGGAGGGGAGCTGTTTTTT. Protein product: CASSTVQGGELFF.

The chain is built from TRBV7-3 and TRBJ2-1; the D is unclear. The ends were cut back, 5 bases at V and 5 bases at J, with 10 bases in the middle. CDR1 is SGHTA, CDR2 FQGTGA, per germline. The CDR3 is 13 residues long. The CDR3 protein is CASSLSSNNEQFF. The CDR3 nucleotides read TGTGCCAGCAGCCTCTCTAGTAACAATGAGCAGTTCTTC.

This clone was found once. V gene TRBV2 combines with J gene TRBJ2-3; 7 bases match TRBD1. The CDR3 contains 15 residues. The trim removed 5 bases at V and 0 bases at J, leaving 5 bases unmatched. Germline assignment: CDR1 SNHLY and CDR2 FYNNEI. CDR3 amino acids: CASSPGQRSTDTQYF. The DNA for the CDR3 is TGTGCCAGCAGTCCGGGACAGAGAAGCACAGATACGCAGTATTTT.

The chain recombines TRBV6-5 with TRBJ1-2; TRBD1 aligns across 9 bases. Germline V gene data show CDR1 as MNHEY and CDR2 as SVGAGI. V gave up 10 bases and J gave up 0 bases; unmatched junction bases: 9. CDR3 length: 15 residues. In DNA form, the CDR3 reads TGTGCCACCTCCGGGACAGGGACCGCTAACTATGGCTACACCTTC. Protein product: CATSGTGTANYGYTF.

This clone was seen only once. The chain combines TRBV2 with TRBJ2-7; 7 nucleotides agree with TRBD1. The CDR3 has 12 residues. Per the germline V gene, CDR1 is SNHLY and CDR2 is FYNNEI. V was pared by 11 bases and J by 2 bases, with 6 bases of the junction left unmatched. The CDR3 DNA follows: TGTGCCGGCCAACAGGGGCCCTACGAGCAGTACTTC. Protein product: CAGQQGPYEQYF.

This clone was detected only once. The chain combines TRBV25-1 with TRBJ2-5, with 12 bases lining up with TRBD2. The CDR3 length is 15 residues. V lost 8 bases and J lost 5; bases outside the gene matches: 9. Germline V gene data show CDR1 as MGHDK and CDR2 as SYGVNS. CDR3 in amino acids: CASSTSGSPPETQYF. CDR3 bases: TGTGCCAGCTCGACTAGCGGGAGTCCCCCCGAGACCCAGTACTTC.

The chain joins TRBV12-3 or TRBV12-4 to TRBJ1-2; D remains ambiguous. The CDR3 is made up of 13 amino acids. Trimming shortened V by 5 bases and J by 7 bases, and 14 bases separated the two germline ends. In DNA, the CDR3 is TGTGCCAGCAGTCCCCCCCTCGAGTTTGGCTACACCTTC. This translates into CASSPPLEFGYTF.